This T cell receptor (beta chain) appears in the sequencing data of a study of T cell responses to AZD1222 COVID-19 vaccine. Overall study results and limits: Clonal diversity was possibly underestimated; the donors were predominantly white British and more often female. Elevations in Spike-specific TCR breadth and depth followed administration of two AZD1222 doses.

The method was immunoSEQ multiplex PCR; TCRdb's version includes in-frame clones alone and lacks a portion of them. The data hold around 270,000 clones, with almost 95% observed a single time. Details on this clone: Its antigen is unidentified.

Pooled samples include second doses given at about 4 or 12 weeks. The receptor was isolated from an adult who received the AZD1222 COVID-19 vaccine. Sequenced material: peripheral blood, taken 28 days after the second AZD1222 dose.

The CDR3 sequence is CASSEAPGTALAGELFF. Here the CDR3 DNA reads TGTGCCAGCAGTGAAGCGCCCGGGACAGCTCTCGCCGGGGAGCTGTTTTTT. The chain recombines TRBV2 with TRBJ2-2; 7 nucleotides line up with TRBD1. The CDR3 has 17 residues. Germline values: CDR1 SNHLY, CDR2 FYNNEI. The V segment lost 0 bases and the J segment 6 bases; nucleotides outside the gene matches: 10.